This record concerns one TCR beta chain sequence. One end of the junction does not line up with germline, which may come from a read error. The source of the sample is a study of early T cells in non-severe SARS-CoV-2 infection. Study-wide background: Chains from this unsorted whole-blood bulk RNA could not be paired.

From germline, CDR1 is SSHAT and CDR2 FNYEAQ (reference sequence). The CDR3 covers 17 residues. Individual cDNA molecules were tagged with unique molecular identifiers. Each CDR3 protein gets one entry after TCRdb re-called the 5' RACE reads with MiXCR. The table includes 100,000 to 120,000 distinct CDR3 sequences, 9.5% to 13% detected once. Sequenced: whole blood. This TCR derives from an adult who was a healthcare worker with PCR-confirmed SARS-CoV-2 infection or an uninfected control (not recorded which). The V and J genes are TRBV7-7 and TRBJ2-2; the match to TRBD1 covers 8 bases. Written as DNA, the CDR3 is TGTGCTAGCAGGGGATTGACTGGACAGGGAGCCACCGGGGAGCTGTTTTTT. This gives the protein CASRGLTGQGATGELFF.